This T cell receptor beta chain comes out of a study of blood T cell repertoires in COVID-19. The protocol was immunoSEQ multiplex PCR, while the TCRdb copy is restricted to in-frame clones and leaves out a portion. The table includes 70,000 to 85,000 clones, about 88% detected once. The sequencing sample was made of peripheral blood. This receptor was obtained from a human donor in a cohort sampled during active COVID-19.

In DNA form, the CDR3 reads TGTGCCAGCAGCAGGAGCGGGACCTCCTACAATGAGCAGTTCTTC. Its protein is CASSRSGTSYNEQFF. This chain connects TRBV7-8 to TRBJ2-1, with 7 bases matching TRBD2. CDR3 length: 15 residues. Trimming removed 5 bases from V and 0 bases from J; junction bases left unmatched: 4. Germline values: CDR1 SGHVS, CDR2 FQNEAQ.